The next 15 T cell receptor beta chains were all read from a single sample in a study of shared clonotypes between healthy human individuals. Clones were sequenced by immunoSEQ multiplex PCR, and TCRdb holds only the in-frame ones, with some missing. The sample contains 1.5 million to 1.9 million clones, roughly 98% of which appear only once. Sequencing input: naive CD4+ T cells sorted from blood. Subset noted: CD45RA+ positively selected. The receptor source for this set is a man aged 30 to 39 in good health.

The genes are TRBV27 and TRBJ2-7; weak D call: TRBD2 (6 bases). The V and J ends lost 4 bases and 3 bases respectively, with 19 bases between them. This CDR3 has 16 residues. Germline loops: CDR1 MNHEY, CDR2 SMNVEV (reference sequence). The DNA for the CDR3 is TGTGCCAGCAGTTCCACGGGACTCCTTTTTGGCTACGAGCAGTACTTC. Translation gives CASSSTGLLFGYEQYF.

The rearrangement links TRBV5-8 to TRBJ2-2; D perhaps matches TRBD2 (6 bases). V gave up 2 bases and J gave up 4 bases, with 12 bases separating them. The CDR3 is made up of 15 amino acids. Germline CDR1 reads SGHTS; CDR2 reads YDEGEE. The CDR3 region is CASSFTLAFTGELFF. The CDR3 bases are TGTGCCAGCAGCTTTACCCTAGCGTTCACCGGGGAGCTGTTTTTT.

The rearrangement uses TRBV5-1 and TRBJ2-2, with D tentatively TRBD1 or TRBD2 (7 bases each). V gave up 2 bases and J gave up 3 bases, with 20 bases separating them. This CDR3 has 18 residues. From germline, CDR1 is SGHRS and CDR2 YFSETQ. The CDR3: CASSLQPQGRGYTGELFF. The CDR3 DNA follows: TGCGCCAGCAGCTTACAACCACAGGGGCGGGGGTACACCGGGGAGCTGTTTTTT.

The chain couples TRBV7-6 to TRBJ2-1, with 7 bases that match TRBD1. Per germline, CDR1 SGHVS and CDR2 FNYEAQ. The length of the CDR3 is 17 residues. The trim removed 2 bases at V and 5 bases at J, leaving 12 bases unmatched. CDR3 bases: TGTGCCAGCAGCTTACCACACAGGGGAAGAAAGGACAATGAGCAGTTCTTC. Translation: CASSLPHRGRKDNEQFF. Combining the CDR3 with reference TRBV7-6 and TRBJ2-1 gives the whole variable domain GAGVSQSPRYKVTKRGQDVALRCDPISGHVSLYWYRQALGQGPEFLTYFNYEAQQDKSGLPNDRFSAERPEGSISTLTIQRTEQRDSAMYRCASSLPHRGRKDNEQFFGPGTRLTVL.

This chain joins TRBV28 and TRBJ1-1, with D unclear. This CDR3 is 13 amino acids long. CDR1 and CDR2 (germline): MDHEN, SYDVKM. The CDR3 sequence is CVSSSGANTEAFF. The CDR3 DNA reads TGTGTTAGCTCCAGCGGTGCGAACACTGAAGCTTTCTTT.

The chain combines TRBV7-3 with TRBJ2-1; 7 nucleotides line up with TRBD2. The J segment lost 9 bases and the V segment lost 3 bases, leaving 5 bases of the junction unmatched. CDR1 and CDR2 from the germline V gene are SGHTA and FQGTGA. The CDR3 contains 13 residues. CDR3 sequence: CASSFRRGSEQFF. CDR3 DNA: TGTGCCAGCAGCTTCAGACGCGGGAGTGAGCAGTTCTTC.

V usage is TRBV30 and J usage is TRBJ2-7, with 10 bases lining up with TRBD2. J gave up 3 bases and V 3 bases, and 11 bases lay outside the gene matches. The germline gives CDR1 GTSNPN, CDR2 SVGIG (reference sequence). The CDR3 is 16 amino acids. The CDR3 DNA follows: TGTGCCTGGAGGACTAGCGGGCTCCACCATTTCTACGAGCAGTACTTC. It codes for CAWRTSGLHHFYEQYF.

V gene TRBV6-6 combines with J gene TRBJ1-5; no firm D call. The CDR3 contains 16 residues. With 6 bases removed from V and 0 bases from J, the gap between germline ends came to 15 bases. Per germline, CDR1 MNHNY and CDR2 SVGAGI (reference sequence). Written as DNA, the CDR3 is TGTGCCAGCAGACCTACGAAGGGTCTTAGCAATCAGCCCCAGCATTTT. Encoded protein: CASRPTKGLSNQPQHF.

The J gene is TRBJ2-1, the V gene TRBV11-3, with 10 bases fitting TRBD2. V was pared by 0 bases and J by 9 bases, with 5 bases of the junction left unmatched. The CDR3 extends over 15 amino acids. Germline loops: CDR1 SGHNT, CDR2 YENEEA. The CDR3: CASSLEDSGRSEQFF. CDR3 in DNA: TGTGCCAGCAGCTTAGAGGATAGCGGGAGGAGTGAGCAGTTCTTC.

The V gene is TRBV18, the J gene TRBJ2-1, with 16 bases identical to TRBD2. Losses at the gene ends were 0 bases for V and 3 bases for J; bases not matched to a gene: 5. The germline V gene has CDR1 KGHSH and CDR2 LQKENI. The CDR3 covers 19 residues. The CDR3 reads CASSPPGLAGGPGYNEQFF. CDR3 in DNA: TGTGCCAGCTCACCACCGGGACTAGCGGGAGGGCCTGGCTACAATGAGCAGTTCTTC.

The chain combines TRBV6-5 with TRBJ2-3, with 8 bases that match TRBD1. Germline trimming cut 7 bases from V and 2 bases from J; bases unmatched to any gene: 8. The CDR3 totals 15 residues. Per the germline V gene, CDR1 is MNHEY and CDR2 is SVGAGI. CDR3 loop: CASKVRDRYTDTQYF. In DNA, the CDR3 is TGTGCCAGCAAGGTCCGGGACAGGTACACAGATACGCAGTATTTT.

The DNA for the CDR3 is TGTGCCAGCAGCTTTTTGCCGGGAGACAGAAGCTACGAGCAGTACTTC. It codes for CASSFLPGDRSYEQYF. V and J are TRBV7-9 and TRBJ2-7, with D perhaps TRBD2 (6 bases). The ends were cut back, 3 bases at V and 3 bases at J, with 18 bases in the middle. The CDR3 has 16 residues. Germline-derived CDR1 and CDR2 are SEHNR and FQNEAQ (reference sequence). The variable domain in full, with the rest retrieved from reference TRBV7-9 and TRBJ2-7, is DTGVSQNPRHKITKRGQNVTFRCDPISEHNRLYWYRQTLGQGPEFLTYFQNEAQLEKSRLLSDRFSAERPKGSFSTLEIQRTEQGDSAMYLCASSFLPGDRSYEQYFGPGTRLTVT.

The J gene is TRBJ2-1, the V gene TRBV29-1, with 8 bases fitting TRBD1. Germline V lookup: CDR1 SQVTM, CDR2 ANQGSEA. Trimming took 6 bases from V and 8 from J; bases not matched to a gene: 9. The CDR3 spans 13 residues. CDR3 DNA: TGCAGCGTGGAACGAGACAGGGGTTATGAGCAGTTCTTC. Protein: CSVERDRGYEQFF.

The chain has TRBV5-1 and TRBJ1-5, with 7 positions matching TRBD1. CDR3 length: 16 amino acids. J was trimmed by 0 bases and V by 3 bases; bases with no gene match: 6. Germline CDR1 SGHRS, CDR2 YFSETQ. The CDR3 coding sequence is TGCGCCAGCAGCTCGACAGGGCCGTATAGCAATCAGCCCCAGCATTTT. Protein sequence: CASSSTGPYSNQPQHF. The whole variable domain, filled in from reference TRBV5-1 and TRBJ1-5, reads KAGVTQTPRYLIKTRGQQVTLSCSPISGHRSVSWYQQTPGQGLQFLFEYFSETQRNKGNFPGRFSGRQFSNSRSEMNVSTLELGDSALYLCASSSTGPYSNQPQHFGDGTRLSIL.

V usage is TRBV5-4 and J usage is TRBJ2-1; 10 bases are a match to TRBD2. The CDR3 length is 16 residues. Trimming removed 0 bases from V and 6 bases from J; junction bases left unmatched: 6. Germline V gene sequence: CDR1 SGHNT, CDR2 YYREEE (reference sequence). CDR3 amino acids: CASSLVAASGGNEQFF. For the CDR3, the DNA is TGTGCCAGCAGCTTGGTGGCGGCTAGCGGGGGCAATGAGCAGTTCTTC.